This T cell receptor beta chain appears in the sequencing data of a study of T cell clusters in autoimmune cytopenias. Overall study: Healthy control donors averaged around 50 years of age, with a median of roughly 62 years. Whole-study findings and limits: Comparing secondary cytopenia with chronic lymphocytic leukemia showed no cluster-lack signature, apparently masked by lymphoma repertoire.

One tube held mixed TRB-A and TRB-B primer pools for touch-down PCR. Reprocessing the multiplex PCR reads, TCRdb reports a single entry for every CDR3 protein and omits DNA. This table holds fewer than 5,000 distinct CDR3 sequences. This CDR3 has 14 residues. Germline CDR1 reads SGHNT; CDR2 reads YYREEE (reference sequence). Concerning this clonotype itself: Antigen specificity is unknown.

TRB was amplified from 250 ng of peripheral blood genomic DNA per sample. This same sample was also part of a study on T cell repertoires in aging, cancer and after chemotherapy.

V and J are TRBV5-4 and TRBJ2-2. The sequenced material came from peripheral blood. This TCR was recovered from a human donor in good health. The CDR3 region is CASRLTVSAGELFF.